This entry lists 27 T cell receptor beta chains sequenced from one sample in a study of blood T cell repertoires in COVID-19. Using immunoSEQ multiplex PCR, the repertoire was profiled, and TCRdb retains in-frame clones only, with some absent. The data show about 120,000 clones, with roughly three quarters seen just once and 7.9% held by the top ten. Sequencing used peripheral blood. Receptor source: a human donor in a cohort sampled during active COVID-19.

This sequence joins TRBV27 and TRBJ1-1, with 9 bases identical to TRBD1. V lost 5 bases to trimming and J lost 5 bases; unmatched junction nucleotides: 9. The germline gives CDR1 MNHEY, CDR2 SMNVEV (reference sequence). This CDR3 contains 15 residues. The CDR3 region is CASSPKGTGRTEAFF. DNA of the CDR3: TGTGCCAGCAGTCCCAAGGGGACAGGGAGAACTGAAGCTTTCTTT.

For the CDR3, the DNA is TGTGCCAGCAGTTCCCTCGGACTAGCGGGAGGCGTGGCCTACGAGCAGTACTTC. Translated, it gives CASSSLGLAGGVAYEQYF. The chain joins TRBV28 to TRBJ2-7, with TRBD2 matching 14 bases. CDR1 MDHEN and CDR2 SYDVKM come from the germline V gene. V lost 4 bases and J lost 2; bases outside the gene matches: 10. This CDR3 spans 18 amino acids.

The count of this clone is one. CDR3 DNA sequence: TGTGCCAGCAGTGAGGGGACAGGGAGGACCTACGAGCAGTACTTC. Residues: CASSEGTGRTYEQYF. The chain is built from TRBV2 and TRBJ2-7; 9 positions agree with TRBD1. The junction had 5 bases not matched to a gene; V was cut back by 3 bases and J by 2 bases. This CDR3 has 15 amino acids. CDR1 and CDR2 (germline): SNHLY, FYNNEI. The full variable domain, with the rest looked up from reference TRBV2 and TRBJ2-7, is EPEVTQTPSHQVTQMGQEVILRCVPISNHLYFYWYRQILGQKVEFLVSFYNNEISEKSEIFDDQFSVERPDGSNFTLKIRSTKLEDSAMYFCASSEGTGRTYEQYFGPGTRLTVT.

The chain links TRBV7-6 to TRBJ2-5; 8 bases match TRBD2. The CDR3 spans 15 residues. After removal of 5 bases from V and 2 bases from J, the junction contained 7 bases not matched to a gene. Germline CDR1 is SGHVS and CDR2 is FNYEAQ. DNA for the CDR3: TGTGCCAGCAGCGCAGGCCCTAGCGGGCAAGAGACCCAGTACTTC. It encodes CASSAGPSGQETQYF. Drawing the rest from reference TRBV7-6 and TRBJ2-5, the complete variable domain is GAGVSQSPRYKVTKRGQDVALRCDPISGHVSLYWYRQALGQGPEFLTYFNYEAQQDKSGLPNDRFSAERPEGSISTLTIQRTEQRDSAMYRCASSAGPSGQETQYFGPGTRLLVL.

This chain uses TRBV19 with TRBJ2-6, with D possibly being TRBD2 (6 bases). This CDR3 comprises 16 residues. Germline-derived CDR1 and CDR2 are LNHDA and SQIVND (reference sequence). V was cut by 7 bases and J by 1 base, with 14 bases left in between. The CDR3 region is CASIGRMASGANVLTF. The CDR3 DNA reads TGTGCCAGTATCGGGAGAATGGCTTCTGGGGCCAACGTCCTGACTTTC.

V usage is TRBV7-9 and J usage is TRBJ1-1; 9 bases fit TRBD1. Germline CDR1 SEHNR, CDR2 FQNEAQ (reference sequence). The V and J ends lost 5 bases and 4 bases, in that order; junction bases with no gene match: 14. This CDR3 contains 17 residues. CDR3 DNA: TGTGCCAGCAGCCGTGGACAGGGGAGGGATTTTGGCACTGAAGCTTTCTTT. This codes for CASSRGQGRDFGTEAFF.

This chain connects TRBV14 to TRBJ2-5; possible D gene TRBD1, 6 bases. The CDR3 consists of 16 residues. V was cut by 4 bases and J by 3 bases, with 18 bases left in between. The germline gives CDR1 SGHDN, CDR2 FVKESK. In nucleotides, the CDR3 is TGTGCCAGCAGCCGACCTTGGACAGATGGGGAAGAGACCCAGTACTTC. Amino acids: CASSRPWTDGEETQYF.

CDR3 residues: CASSPEVSQPQHF. As DNA, the CDR3 is TGTGCCAGCAGTCCCGAGGTCTCTCAGCCCCAGCATTTT. The chain carries TRBV28 and TRBJ1-5, with D uncertain. The CDR3 is made up of 13 amino acids. V lost 5 bases, J lost 6 bases, and 11 bases lay in between. Looked up from germline, CDR1 is MDHEN and CDR2 is SYDVKM. Supplemented by reference TRBV28 and TRBJ1-5, the full variable domain reads DVKVTQSSRYLVKRTGEKVFLECVQDMDHENMFWYRQDPGLGLRLIYFSYDVKMKEKGDIPEGYSVSREKKERFSLILESASTNQTSMYLCASSPEVSQPQHFGDGTRLSIL.

The rearrangement uses TRBV6-5 and TRBJ1-1; D is undetermined. The CDR3 sequence is 15 residues long. V was pared by 6 bases and J by 5 bases, with 19 bases between. In germline, CDR1 is MNHEY, CDR2 SVGAGI. CDR3 amino acids: CASRPRGGSLTEAFF. CDR3 nucleotides: TGTGCCAGCAGGCCCCGGGGTGGGAGCCTTACTGAAGCTTTCTTT.

The chain carries TRBV14 and TRBJ2-7; 8 bases match TRBD1. The V gene end was trimmed by 2 bases and the J gene end by 4 bases; junction bases not matched to a gene: 4. CDR3 length equals 14 residues. Germline CDR1 reads SGHDN; CDR2 reads FVKESK. The CDR3 nucleotides are TGTGCCAGCAGCCAATACAGGGGGAGTTACGAGCAGTACTTC. The encoded protein is CASSQYRGSYEQYF.

The chain uses TRBV15 and TRBJ2-7; the D gene is possibly TRBD1 (6 bases). The CDR3 length is 15 residues. The V and J ends lost 0 bases and 5 bases respectively, with 14 bases between them. The germline V gene has CDR1 LNHNV and CDR2 YYDKDF (reference sequence). CDR3 bases: TGTGCCACCAGCAGAGATCTGGGGCAGGGGCACGAGCAGTACTTC. Translation: CATSRDLGQGHEQYF. Based on the CDR3 plus reference TRBV15 and TRBJ2-7, the full variable domain is DAMVIQNPRYQVTQFGKPVTLSCSQTLNHNVMYWYQQKSSQAPKLLFHYYDKDFNNEADTPDNFQSRRPNTSFCFLDIRSPGLGDTAMYLCATSRDLGQGHEQYFGPGTRLTVT.

V and J are TRBV5-1 and TRBJ2-7, with D possibly being TRBD1 (5 bases). Trimming pared 4 bases from V and 0 bases from J, leaving 8 bases between. This CDR3 contains 13 residues. CDR1 is SGHRS, CDR2 YFSETQ, per germline. CDR3 nucleotides: TGCGCCAGCAGCCGACAGTTCTCCTACGAGCAGTACTTC. Protein: CASSRQFSYEQYF.

The CDR3 reads CASSSSDSPMASYEQYF. The DNA for the CDR3 is TGTGCCAGCAGCTCCTCGGACAGCCCCATGGCCTCCTACGAGCAGTACTTC. The rearrangement uses TRBV11-2 and TRBJ2-7, with D possibly TRBD1 on 6 matching bases. The CDR3 length is 17 residues. V dropped 4 bases and J dropped 0 bases, with 19 bases sitting between them. Germline CDR1 reads SGHAT; CDR2 reads FQNNGV.

The rearrangement links TRBV6-5 to TRBJ2-7, with 8 bases identical to TRBD1. Germline CDR1 is MNHEY and CDR2 is SVGAGI. With V trimmed by 5 bases and J by 3 bases, 6 bases remained unmatched. The CDR3 is made up of 14 amino acids. The CDR3 sequence: CASSTDRVFYEQYF. In nucleotides, the CDR3 is TGTGCCAGCAGTACGGACAGGGTCTTCTACGAGCAGTACTTC.

The chain combines TRBV12-3 or TRBV12-4 with TRBJ1-4; weak D call: TRBD1 (6 bases). V was clipped by 5 bases and J by 6 bases, with 10 bases between them. The CDR3 runs to 13 residues. The CDR3 DNA sequence: TGTGCCAGCAGTGGGGGCATTGATGAAAAACTGTTTTTT. Its translation is CASSGGIDEKLFF.

The chain uses TRBV7-2 and TRBJ2-7, with D unclear. Trimming left V 1 base short and J 6 bases short, with 4 bases between. The CDR3 contains 11 residues. Germline V gene data show CDR1 as SGHTA and CDR2 as FQGNSA. CDR3 in DNA: TGTGCCAGCAGCTTAGGTCTCGAGCAGTACTTC. Translating gives CASSLGLEQYF.

This clone has a single count. The chain uses TRBV2 and TRBJ2-7, with D unresolved. V lost 2 bases to trimming and J lost 3 bases, with 11 bases between them. The CDR3 sequence is 14 residues long. In germline, CDR1 is SNHLY, CDR2 FYNNEI. The CDR3 region is CASSESGRFYEQYF. The CDR3, as DNA: TGTGCCAGCAGTGAATCGGGTAGATTCTACGAGCAGTACTTC.

The chain couples TRBV18 to TRBJ2-7; D is ambiguous. CDR3 size: 14 residues. V was pared by 3 bases and J by 0 bases, with 9 bases between. Germline CDR1 reads KGHSH; CDR2 reads LQKENI. CDR3 nucleotide sequence: TGTGCCAGCTCACCCGCAGGTACCTCCTACGAGCAGTACTTC. Encoded protein: CASSPAGTSYEQYF.

The chain is built from TRBV5-1 and TRBJ2-7, with TRBD1 identical over 7 bases. CDR3 length: 13 amino acids. Germline V gene sequence: CDR1 SGHRS, CDR2 YFSETQ. Trimming removed 4 bases from V and 6 bases from J; junction bases left unmatched: 7. Here the CDR3 reads CASSVDRVGEQYF. The CDR3, as DNA: TGCGCCAGCAGCGTCGACAGGGTTGGCGAGCAGTACTTC.

This clone was recorded a few times. V gene TRBV6-5 combines with J gene TRBJ2-7; TRBD1 agrees at 7 bases. The germline V gene encodes CDR1 MNHEY and CDR2 SVGAGI. V lost 4 bases, J lost 3 bases, and 6 bases stayed unmatched. This CDR3 is built from 14 residues. The CDR3 DNA follows: TGTGCCAGCAGTTCCCTCCGGGACAGCTACGAGCAGTACTTC. As protein: CASSSLRDSYEQYF.

This clone was detected only a few times. V and J are TRBV7-2 and TRBJ2-7; D remains unclear. The CDR3 extends over 13 amino acids. V lost 5 bases and J 3 bases, leaving 11 bases between the germline ends. The V gene's germline CDR1 is SGHTA and CDR2 FQGNSA. The CDR3: CASSPRGSYEQYF. CDR3 in DNA: TGTGCCAGCAGCCCCCGAGGTAGCTACGAGCAGTACTTC.

V usage is TRBV5-6 and J usage is TRBJ2-1; no firm D call. The CDR3 loop spans 12 amino acids. Trimming stripped 1 base from V and 8 bases from J, with 7 bases between. Germline lookup yields CDR1 SGHDT and CDR2 YYEEEE. The CDR3 DNA reads TGTGCCAGCAGCTTGATCGGAGATGAGCAGTTCTTC. Amino acid sequence: CASSLIGDEQFF.

The chain combines TRBV6-5 with TRBJ2-2, with TRBD1 matching over 7 bases. J lost 6 bases, V lost 6 bases, and 4 bases had no gene match. This CDR3 is built from 13 residues. Germline-derived CDR1 and CDR2 are MNHEY and SVGAGI. DNA of the CDR3: TGTGCCAGCAGACCGACAGGGTCCGGGGAGCTGTTTTTT. Protein product: CASRPTGSGELFF.

As regards this clone: The same CDR3 also results from other DNA sequences found in this sample. The rearrangement links TRBV27 to TRBJ2-2, with D perhaps TRBD1 (6 bases). This CDR3 has 14 residues. Germline CDR1 and CDR2: MNHEY and SMNVEV (reference sequence). V was cut by 2 bases and J by 4 bases, with 8 bases left in between. In DNA, the CDR3 is TGTGCCAGCAGTTTAACAGGGCTCACCGGGGAGCTGTTTTTT. This gives the protein CASSLTGLTGELFF.

This clone was observed a handful of times. The gene calls are TRBV28 and TRBJ2-7; D gene unclear. There are 11 residues in the CDR3. The V gene's germline CDR1 is MDHEN and CDR2 SYDVKM. V was clipped by 4 bases and J by 3 bases, with 4 bases between them. The CDR3, as DNA: TGTGCCAGCAGTTCCTTCTACGAGCAGTACTTC. It codes for CASSSFYEQYF.

Only a few counts were recorded for this clone. This sequence joins TRBV4-1 and TRBJ2-7; 10 bases map to TRBD1. The germline V gene has CDR1 MGHRA and CDR2 YSYEKL. V lost 0 bases to trimming and J lost 2 bases; unmatched junction nucleotides: 4. CDR3 length: 16 residues. CDR3 region: CASSQDQGQGTYEQYF. The CDR3 coding sequence is TGCGCCAGCAGCCAAGATCAGGGACAGGGGACCTACGAGCAGTACTTC.

The rearrangement uses TRBV7-9 and TRBJ1-2, with 7 bases identical to TRBD1. V shed 0 bases, J shed 4 bases, and the junction held 8 bases outside the gene matches. CDR3 length: 16 amino acids. Germline values: CDR1 SEHNR, CDR2 FQNEAQ (reference sequence). The CDR3 nucleotides read TGTGCCAGCAGCTTAGCCAGGACAGGAGGAGGCTATGGCTACACCTTC. This sequence encodes CASSLARTGGGYGYTF. Combining the CDR3 with reference TRBV7-9 and TRBJ1-2 gives the whole variable domain DTGVSQNPRHKITKRGQNVTFRCDPISEHNRLYWYRQTLGQGPEFLTYFQNEAQLEKSRLLSDRFSAERPKGSFSTLEIQRTEQGDSAMYLCASSLARTGGGYGYTFGSGTRLTVV.